A selection of T cell receptor beta chains follows, all from one sample in a study of tissue T cells after allogeneic stem cell transplantation. The table came from immunoSEQ multiplex PCR; TCRdb's copy has only in-frame clones and leaves some out. The table has about 5,800 clones, roughly 59% seen once. The starting material was tissue from the jejunum, obtained at autopsy. All receptors come from a male donor aged 60 or over with lung cancer. CDR3s include the opening cysteine and the closing phenylalanine or tryptophan. Each record gives: clone size, V gene, D gene, J gene, CDR3 DNA, CDR3 protein. The D gene is left open where the match is weak. Clone size appears in some rows only: once, few, many, or a class for an expanded clone.

few,TRBV6-1,NA,TRBJ1-5,TGTGCCAGCAGTGAAGCTCCTCATGTAGGTCAGCCCCAGCATTTT,CASSEAPHVGQPQHF
NA,TRBV20-1,TRBD2,TRBJ2-1,TGCAGTGCTAGTGGGAGGGTAGCGGGCCTCTACAATGAGCAGTTCTTC,CSASGRVAGLYNEQFF
NA,TRBV6-6,TRBD1,TRBJ1-1,TGTGCCAGCAGTTACCCCGGGACAGGCAAGCCCGAAGCTTTCTTT,CASSYPGTGKPEAFF
NA,TRBV20-1,NA,TRBJ2-7,TGCAGTGCTAATGAGCTCTACGAGCAGTACTTC,CSANELYEQYF
NA,TRBV7-6,NA,TRBJ1-6,TGTGCCAGCAGCCCTGGAGGTAATTCACCCCTCCACTTT,CASSPGGNSPLHF
NA,TRBV21-1,NA,TRBJ2-2,TGTGCCAGCAGCCCGGTCCAGGGAGGCACCGGGGAGCTGTTTTTT,CASSPVQGGTGELFF
NA,TRBV9,NA,TRBJ2-6,TGTGCCAGCAGCGTAGACAGAGGGGGTTCCGGGGCCAACGTCCTGACTTTC,CASSVDRGGSGANVLTF
NA,TRBV24-1,NA,TRBJ2-2,TGTGCCACCAGTGAGACAGGTGGGAACACCGGGGAGCTGTTTTTT,CATSETGGNTGELFF
NA,TRBV6-2/TRBV6-3,NA,TRBJ1-1,TGTGCCAGCAGTTACGCAGGGCGGACTGAAGCTTTCTTT,CASSYAGRTEAFF
NA,TRBV7-9,NA,TRBJ2-7,TGTGCCAGCAGCTCCCTCCGGGGCTCCTACGAGCAGTACTTC,CASSSLRGSYEQYF
NA,TRBV5-1,NA,TRBJ1-4,TGCGCCAGCAGCCTAAACCCCGGGACTGGGGAAAAACTGTTTTTT,CASSLNPGTGEKLFF
NA,TRBV30,NA,TRBJ1-5,TGTGCCTGGAGCAAGGACAATAGCAATCAGCCCCAGCATTTT,CAWSKDNSNQPQHF
NA,TRBV28,NA,TRBJ2-7,TGTGCCAGCAGCGGACTTTCTAGTACCTCCTACGAGCAGTACTTC,CASSGLSSTSYEQYF
NA,TRBV5-4,NA,TRBJ2-5,TGTGCCAGCAGCTTGTTAACAGGTGGTCAAGAGACCCAGTACTTC,CASSLLTGGQETQYF
medium-sized,TRBV4-1,NA,TRBJ1-5,TGCGCCAGCAGCCAGACAGAGAATCAGCCCCAGCATTTT,CASSQTENQPQHF
NA,TRBV7-9,NA,TRBJ2-3,TGTGCCAGCAGCTTTCACCCGGGACTCACAGATACGCAGTATTTT,CASSFHPGLTDTQYF
NA,TRBV7-2,TRBD2,TRBJ2-5,TGTGCCAGCAGCTTAGTCGGGGGGGTCGGGGAGACCCAGTACTTC,CASSLVGGVGETQYF